A single sample is the source of the 19 T cell receptor beta chains below, sequenced in a study of T cells in Graves' hyperthyroidism and ophthalmopathy. TCR beta CDR3 regions were amplified from RNA. TCR CDR3 regions were first amplified by RT-PCR with HTBI primers. Each CDR3 protein gets one entry after TCRdb re-called the multiplex PCR reads with MiXCR. Of 600,000 or so distinct CDR3 sequences detected, roughly 17% appear once; the ten largest clones hold 3.5% to 4%. The specimen was blood. These TCRs come from a woman aged 25 to 39 with Graves' hyperthyroidism.

The rearrangement uses TRBV28 and TRBJ1-2; D remains unclear. Deletions cut 4 bases from V and 6 bases from J, with 3 bases between. Germline CDR1 MDHEN, CDR2 SYDVKM. The CDR3 spans 10 residues. The CDR3 here is CASSYNGYTF. The CDR3 nucleotides are TGTGCCAGCAGTTATAATGGCTACACCTTC.

This chain connects TRBV5-1 to TRBJ2-2, with D possibly being TRBD1 or TRBD2 (5 bases each). V lost 0 bases and J lost 4, with 10 bases in between. The CDR3 sequence is 15 residues long. In germline, CDR1 is SGHRS, CDR2 YFSETQ. The CDR3 spells CASSLVVGTTGELFF. The CDR3 nucleotides are TGCGCCAGCAGCTTGGTCGTGGGGACCACCGGGGAGCTGTTTTTT.

This clonotype was detected only a few times. This rearrangement joins TRBV30 to TRBJ1-6, with a weak D call TRBD1 (5 bases). The CDR3 totals 15 residues. V lost 2 bases to trimming and J lost 2 bases, with 10 bases between them. Germline V lookup: CDR1 GTSNPN, CDR2 SVGIG (reference sequence). The chain's CDR3 is CAWSYPTAYNSPLHF. As DNA, the CDR3 is TGTGCCTGGAGTTACCCGACAGCCTATAATTCACCCCTCCACTTT.

This clonotype has at least ten counts. The gene calls are TRBV7-2 and TRBJ1-2; D is perhaps TRBD1 (6 bases). There are 14 residues in the CDR3. Trimming removed 4 bases at V and 5 bases at J, with 14 bases between. The germline gives CDR1 SGHTA, CDR2 FQGNSA. As DNA, the CDR3 is TGTGCCAGCAGCTACGCAGGGGTCGGATATGGCTACACCTTC. Translated, it gives CASSYAGVGYGYTF.

The V gene is TRBV5-1, the J gene TRBJ2-5; D is unclear. The V end was cut by 4 bases, the J end by 2 bases, with 9 bases between. The CDR3 runs 13 residues. Germline V gives CDR1 SGHRS, CDR2 YFSETQ. The DNA for the CDR3 is TGCGCCAGCAGCAAAAGTGAACAAGAGACCCAGTACTTC. Translated, it gives CASSKSEQETQYF.

This sequence joins TRBV27 and TRBJ2-1; D might be TRBD2 (6 bases). Trimming stripped 2 bases from V and 12 bases from J, with 20 bases between. The CDR3 has 15 residues. The germline V gene has CDR1 MNHEY and CDR2 SMNVEV (reference sequence). CDR3: CASSLMTSGTEGQFF. The CDR3 DNA sequence: TGTGCCAGCAGTTTAATGACTAGTGGTACTGAGGGGCAGTTCTTC.

This clonotype came up a few times. The V gene is TRBV27, the J gene TRBJ1-6; possible D gene TRBD1, 6 bases. With 5 bases removed from V and 7 bases from J, the gap between germline ends came to 18 bases. Per germline, CDR1 MNHEY and CDR2 SMNVEV (reference sequence). The CDR3 contains 16 residues. CDR3 DNA sequence: TGTGCCAGCAGTATGTTTGTCTGGCAGGGGAATTCACCCCTCCACTTT. This sequence encodes CASSMFVWQGNSPLHF.

This clonotype was counted many times. The chain has TRBV6-1 and TRBJ2-5, with 7 bases lining up with TRBD2. Trimming at V came to 5 bases and at J to 5 bases, leaving 5 bases not matched to a gene. CDR1 is MNHNS and CDR2 is SASEGT in the germline V gene. The CDR3 sequence is 13 residues long. DNA for the CDR3: TGTGCCAGCAGTAGGACTAGTTTGGAGACCCAGTACTTC. It yields the protein CASSRTSLETQYF.

This chain links TRBV9 with TRBJ2-5; D is uncertain. V lost 4 bases and J 3 bases, leaving 10 bases between the germline ends. CDR1 and CDR2 from the germline V gene are SGDLS and YYNGEE. The CDR3 has 13 amino acids. The CDR3 region is CASSPHTKETQYF. The DNA of the CDR3 is TGTGCCAGCAGCCCCCATACTAAAGAGACCCAGTACTTC.

This clonotype came up many times. This sequence joins TRBV7-2 and TRBJ1-5; D is uncertain. The CDR3 is made up of 15 amino acids. Trimming removed 3 bases from V and 3 bases from J, with 12 bases in between. Germline values: CDR1 SGHTA, CDR2 FQGNSA. The CDR3 nucleotides are TGTGCCAGCAGCTTGAGAAGCAGCCACAATCAGCCCCAGCATTTT. It codes for CASSLRSSHNQPQHF. The variable domain in full, completed from reference TRBV7-2 and TRBJ1-5, reads GAGVSQSPSNKVTEKGKDVELRCDPISGHTALYWYRQSLGQGLEFLIYFQGNSAPDKSGLPSDRFSAERTGGSVSTLTIQRTQQEDSAVYLCASSLRSSHNQPQHFGDGTRLSIL.

The chain is built from TRBV28 and TRBJ2-1; 10 bases map to TRBD2. V was pared by 2 bases and J by 7 bases, with 5 bases of the junction left unmatched. The germline V gene has CDR1 MDHEN and CDR2 SYDVKM. The CDR3 sequence is 15 residues long. The CDR3 DNA sequence: TGTGCCAGCAGTTTAAGCAGCGGGAGGGGGAATGAGCAGTTCTTC. It encodes CASSLSSGRGNEQFF.

The chain uses TRBV6-5 and TRBJ1-3, with 7 bases fitting TRBD1. CDR3 length equals 16 residues. V was pared by 0 bases and J by 1 base, with 3 bases of the junction left unmatched. Germline values: CDR1 MNHEY, CDR2 SVGAGI. CDR3 protein: CASSYSQQGSGNTIYF. Here the CDR3 DNA reads TGTGCCAGCAGTTACTCTCAACAGGGGTCTGGAAACACCATATATTTT.

At least ten counts were recorded for this clonotype. This sequence joins TRBV7-3 and TRBJ2-7, with TRBD2 matching over 14 bases. Germline assignment: CDR1 SGHTA and CDR2 FQGTGA. CDR3 size: 15 residues. V gave up 6 bases and J gave up 0 bases; unmatched junction bases: 1. The CDR3: CASRGTSGSSYEQYF. In nucleotides, the CDR3 is TGTGCCAGCAGGGGGACTAGCGGGAGCTCCTACGAGCAGTACTTC.

To note about this clonotype: Relative to the germline gene, one junction end is altered; a read error may explain this. The rearrangement uses TRBV10-3 and TRBJ2-7; D call uncertain. The CDR3 is 13 amino acids. Per the germline V gene, CDR1 is ENHRY and CDR2 is SYGVKD. The chain's CDR3 is CAISGPGIYERYF. The CDR3 nucleotides read TGTGCCATCAGTGGCCCAGGAATCTACGAGCGGTACTTC.

This clonotype has a count of ten or more. CDR3 protein: CASSLGRSWTEAFF. The CDR3 DNA follows: TGTGCCAGCAGTTTAGGGAGGTCGTGGACTGAAGCTTTCTTT. This chain uses TRBV28 with TRBJ1-1; D unresolved. Germline V lookup: CDR1 MDHEN, CDR2 SYDVKM. Trimming cost V 2 bases and J 5 bases, with 12 bases left between them. CDR3 length equals 14 residues.

Written as DNA, the CDR3 is TGTGCCAGCCGCCGTGGACTAGCAAGCACAGATACGCAGTATTTT. This codes for CASRRGLASTDTQYF. V is TRBV7-2 and J is TRBJ2-3; 8 bases agree with TRBD2. The CDR3 loop spans 15 amino acids. Germline CDR1 is SGHTA and CDR2 is FQGNSA. V lost 8 bases to trimming and J lost 0 bases; unmatched junction nucleotides: 7.

The table lists this clonotype with many counts. Here the CDR3 reads CASSPDRGGSYEQYF. CDR3 coding DNA: TGTGCCAGTAGTCCCGACAGGGGCGGATCCTACGAGCAGTACTTC. V is TRBV18 and J is TRBJ2-7, with 8 bases lining up with TRBD1. The CDR3 loop spans 15 amino acids. J lost 1 base, V lost 9 bases, and 11 bases had no gene match. Germline CDR1 is KGHSH and CDR2 is LQKENI. Combining the CDR3 with reference TRBV18 and TRBJ2-7 gives the whole variable domain NAGVMQNPRHLVRRRGQEARLRCSPMKGHSHVYWYRQLPEEGLKFMVYLQKENIIDESGMPKERFSAEFPKEGPSILRIQQVVRGDSAAYFCASSPDRGGSYEQYFGPGTRLTVT.

This clonotype was seen only a few times. The V and J genes are TRBV6-2 or TRBV6-3 and TRBJ1-6; TRBD1 agrees at 8 bases. This CDR3 contains 17 residues. After removal of 6 bases from V and 9 bases from J, the junction contained 16 bases not matched to a gene. Per germline, CDR1 MNHEY and CDR2 SVGEGT. CDR3 DNA: TGTGCCAGCAGCCGGACAGGGATGGGGCCTCCGGTTTCACCCCTCCACTTT. Protein sequence: CASSRTGMGPPVSPLHF.

At least ten counts were recorded for this clonotype. V and J are TRBV18 and TRBJ2-1; TRBD1 aligns across 10 bases. Losses at the gene ends were 0 bases for V and 4 bases for J; bases not matched to a gene: 3. This CDR3 has 16 amino acids. CDR1 is KGHSH, CDR2 LQKENI, per germline. The CDR3 DNA reads TGTGCCAGCTCACCACCGGGGACAGGGGTTTACAATGAGCAGTTCTTC. This codes for CASSPPGTGVYNEQFF.